The TCR beta chain described here comes from a study of T cells after yellow fever vaccination. This clonotype was detected many times. Germline-derived CDR1 and CDR2 are SGHTA and FQGNSA. V lost 5 bases to trimming and J lost 1 base; unmatched junction nucleotides: 16. This CDR3 has 20 residues. Making TCR cDNA involved 5'RACE template switching, which added UMIs and a universal primer site. Each CDR3 protein is one row after TCRdb ran MiXCR on the 5' RACE reads. Of 510,000 or so distinct CDR3 sequences in the sample, roughly 21% were seen once. J is TRBJ2-2 and V is TRBV7-2; 10 bases agree with TRBD1. The source was PBMCs, collected 15 days after the yellow fever booster vaccination. This clonotype originated in a man aged 25 to 45 who received the YFV17D yellow fever vaccine. Written as DNA, the CDR3 is TGTGCCAGCAGCACAAGGAGGACAGGGGGTTTAGTGGGGAACACCGGGGAGCTGTTTTTT. Its translation: CASSTRRTGGLVGNTGELFF.